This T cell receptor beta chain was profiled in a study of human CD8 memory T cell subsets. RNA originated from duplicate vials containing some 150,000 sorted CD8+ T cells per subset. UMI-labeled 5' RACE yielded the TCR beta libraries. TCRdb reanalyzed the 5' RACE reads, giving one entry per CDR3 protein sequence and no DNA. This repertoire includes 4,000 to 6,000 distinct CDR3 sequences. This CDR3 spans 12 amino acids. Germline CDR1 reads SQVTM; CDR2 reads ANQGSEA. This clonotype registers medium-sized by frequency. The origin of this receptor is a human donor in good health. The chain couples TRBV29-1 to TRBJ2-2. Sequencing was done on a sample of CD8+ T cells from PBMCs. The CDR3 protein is CSVEAGYGELFF.